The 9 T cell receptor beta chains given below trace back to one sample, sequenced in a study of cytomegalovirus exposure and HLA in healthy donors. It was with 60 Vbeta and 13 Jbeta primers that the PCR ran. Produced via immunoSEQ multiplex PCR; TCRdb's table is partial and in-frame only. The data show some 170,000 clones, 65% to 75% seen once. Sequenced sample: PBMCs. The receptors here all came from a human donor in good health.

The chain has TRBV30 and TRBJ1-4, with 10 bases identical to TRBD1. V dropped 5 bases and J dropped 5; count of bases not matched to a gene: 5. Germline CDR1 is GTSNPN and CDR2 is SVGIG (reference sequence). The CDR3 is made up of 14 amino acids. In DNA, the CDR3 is TGTGCCTGGTCAAGGACAGGGGGAAATGAAAAACTGTTTTTT. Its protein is CAWSRTGGNEKLFF.

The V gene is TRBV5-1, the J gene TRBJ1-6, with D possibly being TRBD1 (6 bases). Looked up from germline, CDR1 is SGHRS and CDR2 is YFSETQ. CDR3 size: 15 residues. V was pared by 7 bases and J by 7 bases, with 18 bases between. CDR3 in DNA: TGCGCCAGCTCCCGGGGGGGCCCCGTAAATTCACCCCTCCACTTT. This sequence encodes CASSRGGPVNSPLHF.

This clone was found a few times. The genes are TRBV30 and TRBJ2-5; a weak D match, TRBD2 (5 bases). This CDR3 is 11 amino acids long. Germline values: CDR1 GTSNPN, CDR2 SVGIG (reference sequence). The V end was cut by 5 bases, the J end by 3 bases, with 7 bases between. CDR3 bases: TGTGCCTGGGGGGAGAAAGAGACCCAGTACTTC. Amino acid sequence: CAWGEKETQYF. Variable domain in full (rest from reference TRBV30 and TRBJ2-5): SQTIHQWPATLVQPVGSPLSLECTVEGTSNPNLYWYRQAAGRGLQLLFYSVGIGQISSEVPQNLSASRPQDRQFILSSKKLLLSDSGFYLCAWGEKETQYFGPGTRLLVL.

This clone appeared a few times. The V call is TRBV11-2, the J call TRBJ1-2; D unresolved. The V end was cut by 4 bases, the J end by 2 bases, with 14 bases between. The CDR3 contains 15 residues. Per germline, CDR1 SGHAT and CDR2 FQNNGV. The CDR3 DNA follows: TGTGCCAGCAGCTCCCCCTCGATAGCGAACTATGGCTACACCTTC. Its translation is CASSSPSIANYGYTF.

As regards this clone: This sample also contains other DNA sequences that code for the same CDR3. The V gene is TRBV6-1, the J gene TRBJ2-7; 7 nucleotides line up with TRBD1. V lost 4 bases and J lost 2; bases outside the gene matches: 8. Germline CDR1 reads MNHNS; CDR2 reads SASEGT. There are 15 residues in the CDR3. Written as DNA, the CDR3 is TGTGCCAGCAGTGGATATGGGGACAGCCCCTACGAGCAGTACTTC. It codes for CASSGYGDSPYEQYF.

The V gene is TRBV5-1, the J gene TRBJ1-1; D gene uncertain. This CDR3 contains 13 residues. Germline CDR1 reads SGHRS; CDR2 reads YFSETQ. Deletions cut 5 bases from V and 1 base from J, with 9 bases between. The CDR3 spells CASSKTRNTEAFF. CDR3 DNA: TGCGCCAGCAGTAAGACAAGGAACACTGAAGCTTTCTTT.

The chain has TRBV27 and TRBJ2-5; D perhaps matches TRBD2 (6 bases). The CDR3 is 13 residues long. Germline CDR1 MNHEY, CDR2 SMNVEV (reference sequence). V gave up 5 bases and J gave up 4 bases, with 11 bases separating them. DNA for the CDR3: TGTGCCAGCAGTCGACTAGTAACAGAGACCCAGTACTTC. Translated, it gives CASSRLVTETQYF.

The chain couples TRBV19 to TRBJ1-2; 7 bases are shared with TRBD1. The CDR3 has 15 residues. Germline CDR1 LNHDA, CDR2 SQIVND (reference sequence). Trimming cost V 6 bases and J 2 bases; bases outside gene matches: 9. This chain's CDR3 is CASRVGGGRNYGYTF. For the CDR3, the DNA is TGTGCCAGTAGAGTAGGGGGCGGCCGCAACTATGGCTACACCTTC.

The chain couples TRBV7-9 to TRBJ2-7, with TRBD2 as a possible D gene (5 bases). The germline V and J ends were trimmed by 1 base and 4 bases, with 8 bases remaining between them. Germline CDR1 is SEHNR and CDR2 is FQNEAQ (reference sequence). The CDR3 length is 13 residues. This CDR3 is CASSLGTLYEQYF. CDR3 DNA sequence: TGTGCCAGCAGCTTAGGGACTCTGTACGAGCAGTACTTC.